This TCR beta chain was documented in a study of blood T cell repertoires in COVID-19. The data were produced by immunoSEQ multiplex PCR, yet TCRdb's version contains in-frame clones alone and is incomplete. The table lists some 120,000 clones, about four fifths of them singletons. This CDR3 has 17 amino acids. V dropped 3 bases and J dropped 0; count of bases not matched to a gene: 9. Germline CDR1 SGHRS, CDR2 YFSETQ. The origin of this receptor is a human donor in a cohort sampled during active COVID-19. Input material: peripheral blood. This rearrangement joins TRBV5-1 to TRBJ2-5; 9 positions agree with TRBD1. The CDR3 nucleotides are TGCGCCAGCAGCTCGGGACAGGGCTTTTCGTACCAAGAGACCCAGTACTTC. Protein: CASSSGQGFSYQETQYF.